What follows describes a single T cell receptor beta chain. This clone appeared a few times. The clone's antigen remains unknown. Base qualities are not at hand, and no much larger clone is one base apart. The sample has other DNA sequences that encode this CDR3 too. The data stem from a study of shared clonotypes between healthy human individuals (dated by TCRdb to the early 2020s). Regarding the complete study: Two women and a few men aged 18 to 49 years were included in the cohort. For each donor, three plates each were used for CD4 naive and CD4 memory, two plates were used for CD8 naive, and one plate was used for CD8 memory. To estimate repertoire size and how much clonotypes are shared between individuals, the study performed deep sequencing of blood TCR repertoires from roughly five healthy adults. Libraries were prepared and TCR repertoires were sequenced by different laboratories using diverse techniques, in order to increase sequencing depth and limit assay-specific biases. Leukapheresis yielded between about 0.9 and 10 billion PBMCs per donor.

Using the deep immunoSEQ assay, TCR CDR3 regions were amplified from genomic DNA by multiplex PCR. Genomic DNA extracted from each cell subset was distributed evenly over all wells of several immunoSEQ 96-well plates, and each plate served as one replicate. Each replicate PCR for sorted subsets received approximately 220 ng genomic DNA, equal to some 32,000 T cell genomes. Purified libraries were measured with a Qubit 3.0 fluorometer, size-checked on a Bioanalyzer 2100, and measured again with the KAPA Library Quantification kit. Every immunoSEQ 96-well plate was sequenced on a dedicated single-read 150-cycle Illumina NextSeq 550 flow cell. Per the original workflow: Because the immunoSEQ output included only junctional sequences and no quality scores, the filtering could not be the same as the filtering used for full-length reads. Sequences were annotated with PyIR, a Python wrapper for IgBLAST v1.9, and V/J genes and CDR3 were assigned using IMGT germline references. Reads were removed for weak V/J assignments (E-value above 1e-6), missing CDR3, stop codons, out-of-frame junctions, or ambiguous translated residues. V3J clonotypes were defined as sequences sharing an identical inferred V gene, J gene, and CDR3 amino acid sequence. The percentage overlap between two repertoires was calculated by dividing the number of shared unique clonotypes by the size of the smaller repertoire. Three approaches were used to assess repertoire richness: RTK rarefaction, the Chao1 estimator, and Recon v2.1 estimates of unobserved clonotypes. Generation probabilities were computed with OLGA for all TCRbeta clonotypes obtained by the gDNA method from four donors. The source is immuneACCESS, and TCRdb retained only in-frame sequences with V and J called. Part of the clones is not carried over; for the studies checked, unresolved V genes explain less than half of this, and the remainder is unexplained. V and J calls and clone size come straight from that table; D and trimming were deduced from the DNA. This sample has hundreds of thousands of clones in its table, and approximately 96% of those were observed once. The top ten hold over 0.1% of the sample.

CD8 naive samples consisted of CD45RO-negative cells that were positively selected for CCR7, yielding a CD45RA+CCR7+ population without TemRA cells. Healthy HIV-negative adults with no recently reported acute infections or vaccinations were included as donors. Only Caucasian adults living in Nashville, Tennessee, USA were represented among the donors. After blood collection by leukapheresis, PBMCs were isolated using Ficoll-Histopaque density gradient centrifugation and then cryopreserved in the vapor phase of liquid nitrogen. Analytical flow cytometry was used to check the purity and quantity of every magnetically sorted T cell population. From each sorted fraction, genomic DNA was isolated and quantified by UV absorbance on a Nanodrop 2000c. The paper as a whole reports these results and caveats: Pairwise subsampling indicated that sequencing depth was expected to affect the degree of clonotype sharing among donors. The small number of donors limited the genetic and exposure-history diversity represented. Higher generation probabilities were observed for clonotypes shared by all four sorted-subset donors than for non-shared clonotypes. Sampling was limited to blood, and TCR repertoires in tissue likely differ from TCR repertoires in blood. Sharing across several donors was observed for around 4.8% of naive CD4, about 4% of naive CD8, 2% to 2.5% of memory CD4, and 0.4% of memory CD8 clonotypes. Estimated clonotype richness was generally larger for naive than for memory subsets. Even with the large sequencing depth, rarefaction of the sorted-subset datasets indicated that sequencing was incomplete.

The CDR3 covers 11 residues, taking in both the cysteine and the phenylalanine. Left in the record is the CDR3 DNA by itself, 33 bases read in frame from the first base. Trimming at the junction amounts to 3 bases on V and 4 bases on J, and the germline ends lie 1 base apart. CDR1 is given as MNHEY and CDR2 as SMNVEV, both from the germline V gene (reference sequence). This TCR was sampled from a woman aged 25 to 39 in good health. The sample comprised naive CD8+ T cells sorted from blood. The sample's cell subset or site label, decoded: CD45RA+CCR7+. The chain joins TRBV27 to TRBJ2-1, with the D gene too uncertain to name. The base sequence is TGTGCCAGCAGTTTGTACAATGAGCAGTTCTTC. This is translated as CASSLYNEQFF.